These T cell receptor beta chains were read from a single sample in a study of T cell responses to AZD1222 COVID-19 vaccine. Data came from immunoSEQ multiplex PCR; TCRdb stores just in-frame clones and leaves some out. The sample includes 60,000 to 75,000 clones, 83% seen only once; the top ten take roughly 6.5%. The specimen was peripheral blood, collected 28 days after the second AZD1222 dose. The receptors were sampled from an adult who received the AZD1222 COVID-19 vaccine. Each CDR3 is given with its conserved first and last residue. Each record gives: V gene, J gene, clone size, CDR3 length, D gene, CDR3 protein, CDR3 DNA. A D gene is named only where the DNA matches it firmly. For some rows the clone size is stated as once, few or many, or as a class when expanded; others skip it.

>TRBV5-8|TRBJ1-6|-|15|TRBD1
CASTFLTGGYSPLHF
TGTGCCAGCACCTTCCTGACAGGGGGCTATTCACCCCTCCACTTT
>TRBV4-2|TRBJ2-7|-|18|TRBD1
CPSTQDDWGTGKPYEQYF
TGTCCCAGCACCCAAGACGACTGGGGGACAGGCAAACCTTACGAGCAGTACTTC
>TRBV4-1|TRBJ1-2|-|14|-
CASSGKGLNYGYTF
TGCGCCAGCAGCGGTAAGGGACTCAACTATGGCTACACCTTC
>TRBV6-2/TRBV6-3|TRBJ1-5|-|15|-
CASSLGPLRNQPQHF
TGTGCCAGCAGTTTGGGCCCCTTGCGCAATCAGCCCCAGCATTTT
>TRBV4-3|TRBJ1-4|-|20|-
CASSQVRIVLTTSPQPGLFF
TGCGCCAGCAGCCAAGTGAGAATCGTCCTCACGACCTCTCCGCAACCGGGACTGTTTTTT
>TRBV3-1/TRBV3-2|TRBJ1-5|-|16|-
CASSQGVSGQGQPQHF
TGTGCCAGCAGCCAAGGGGTTTCGGGGCAGGGTCAGCCCCAGCATTTT
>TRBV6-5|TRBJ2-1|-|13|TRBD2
CASSPGTSDEQFF
TGTGCCAGCAGTCCAGGGACTAGCGATGAGCAGTTCTTC
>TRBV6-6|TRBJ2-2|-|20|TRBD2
CASSRILTSGGPAGTGELFF
TGTGCCAGCAGTCGAATTTTGACTAGCGGGGGACCTGCCGGCACCGGGGAGCTGTTTTTT
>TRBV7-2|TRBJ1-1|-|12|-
CASRIQNTEAFF
TGTGCCAGCAGGATACAGAACACTGAAGCTTTCTTT
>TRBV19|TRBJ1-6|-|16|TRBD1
CASSIDATGNNSPLHF
TGTGCCAGTAGTATAGATGCGACAGGGAATAATTCACCCCTCCACTTT
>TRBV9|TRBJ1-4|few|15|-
CASSPRDTANEKLFF
TGTGCCAGCAGCCCCAGGGACACTGCTAATGAAAAACTGTTTTTT
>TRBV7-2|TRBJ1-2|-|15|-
CASSLTGTRSYGYTF
TGTGCCAGCAGCTTAACCGGGACACGGAGCTATGGCTACACCTTC
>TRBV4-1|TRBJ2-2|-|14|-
CASSPPKAGGELFF
TGCGCCAGCAGCCCACCAAAGGCTGGCGGGGAGCTGTTTTTT
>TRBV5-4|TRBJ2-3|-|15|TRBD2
CASLEKTSGGDTQYF
TGTGCCAGCCTTGAGAAAACTAGCGGGGGCGATACGCAGTATTTT
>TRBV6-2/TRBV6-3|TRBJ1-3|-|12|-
CASSYGANTIYF
TGTGCCAGCAGTTACGGGGCGAACACCATATATTTT
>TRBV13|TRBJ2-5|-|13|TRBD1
CASSRQGGKTQYF
TGTGCCAGCAGCCGACAGGGTGGAAAGACCCAGTACTTC
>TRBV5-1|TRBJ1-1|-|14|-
CATGEGATNTEAFF
TGCGCCACGGGGGAGGGAGCGACGAACACTGAAGCTTTCTTT
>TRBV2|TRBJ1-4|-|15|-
CASSDWGGPSEKLFF
TGTGCCAGCAGTGATTGGGGAGGGCCCTCCGAAAAACTGTTTTTT
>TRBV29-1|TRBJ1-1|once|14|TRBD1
CSAPDRGSNTEAFF
TGCAGCGCCCCTGACAGGGGTTCGAACACTGAAGCTTTCTTT
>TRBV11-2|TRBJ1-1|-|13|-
CASSLDPNTEAFF
TGTGCCAGCAGCTTAGACCCGAACACTGAAGCTTTCTTT
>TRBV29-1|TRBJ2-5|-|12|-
CSVDVNQETQYF
TGCAGCGTTGATGTCAACCAAGAGACCCAGTACTTC
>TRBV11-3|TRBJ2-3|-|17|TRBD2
CASSLDSLAGVSDTQYF
TGTGCCAGCAGCTTAGATTCCCTAGCGGGGGTTTCAGATACGCAGTATTTT
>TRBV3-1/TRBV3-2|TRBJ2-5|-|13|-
CASTKTGSKTQYF
TGTGCCAGCACTAAAACAGGGTCGAAGACCCAGTACTTC
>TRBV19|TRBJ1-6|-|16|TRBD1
CASSGRQGSFNSPLHF
TGTGCCAGTAGTGGCCGACAGGGCAGTTTTAATTCACCCCTCCACTTT
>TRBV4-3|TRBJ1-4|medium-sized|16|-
CASSQERSVTNEKLFF
TGCGCCAGCAGCCAAGAGCGGTCCGTGACTAATGAAAAACTGTTTTTT
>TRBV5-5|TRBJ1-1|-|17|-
CASSLAFPSPGLQEAFF
TGTGCCAGCAGCTTGGCCTTTCCCTCACCGGGCCTTCAGGAAGCTTTCTTT
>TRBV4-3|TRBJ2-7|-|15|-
CASSHGRGPAYEQYF
TGCGCCAGCAGCCATGGGCGGGGGCCCGCCTACGAGCAGTACTTC
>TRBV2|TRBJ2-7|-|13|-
CASKGTGSYEQYF
TGTGCCAGCAAAGGGACCGGCTCCTACGAGCAGTACTTC
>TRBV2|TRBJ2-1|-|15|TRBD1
CASIPDRGGYNEQFF
TGTGCCAGCATCCCGGACAGGGGCGGTTACAATGAGCAGTTCTTC
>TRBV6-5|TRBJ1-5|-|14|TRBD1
CASRSTGDNQPQHF
TGTGCCAGCAGGTCGACAGGGGACAATCAGCCCCAGCATTTT
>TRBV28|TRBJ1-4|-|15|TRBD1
CASSWRQGVGEKLFF
TGTGCCAGCAGCTGGCGGCAGGGGGTAGGGGAAAAACTGTTTTTT
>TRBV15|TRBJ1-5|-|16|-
CATSRPTSVGNQPQHF
TGTGCCACCAGCAGACCTACATCTGTGGGCAATCAGCCCCAGCATTTT
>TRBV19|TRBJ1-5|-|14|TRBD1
CASSETGPHQPQHF
TGTGCCAGTAGTGAGACAGGGCCCCATCAGCCCCAGCATTTT
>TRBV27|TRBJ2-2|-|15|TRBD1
CASSFLTGVTGELFF
TGTGCCAGCAGTTTTCTCACAGGGGTAACCGGGGAGCTGTTTTTT
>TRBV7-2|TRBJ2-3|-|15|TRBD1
CASTDRGHLGDTQYF
TGTGCCTCAACGGACAGGGGCCATTTGGGAGATACGCAGTATTTT
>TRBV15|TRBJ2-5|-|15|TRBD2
CATSREGRELETQYF
TGTGCCACCAGCAGAGAAGGGCGGGAGTTGGAGACCCAGTACTTC
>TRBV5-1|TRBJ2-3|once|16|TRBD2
CASSSWGGTVTDTQYF
TGCGCCAGCAGCTCCTGGGGGGGGACTGTCACAGATACGCAGTATTTT
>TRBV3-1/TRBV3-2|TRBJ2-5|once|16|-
CASSQGSHGWEETQYF
TGTGCCAGCAGCCAAGGGAGTCACGGGTGGGAAGAGACCCAGTACTTC
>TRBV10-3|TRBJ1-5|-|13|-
CAISATQDQPQHF
TGTGCCATCAGTGCTACCCAGGATCAGCCCCAGCATTTT
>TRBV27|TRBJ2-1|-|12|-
CASSGGYNEQFF
TGTGCCAGCAGCGGGGGCTACAATGAGCAGTTCTTC